The entry below describes one TCR beta chain. The antigen is not known. The data were taken from a study of T-cell memory formation after mild COVID-19. Study overall: Clusters of TCRs were largely donor specific.

Via MiXCR, TCRdb re-called the 5' RACE reads, giving one row per CDR3 protein. The sample lists a few hundred thousand distinct CDR3 sequences, roughly a fifth occurring once. CDR1 and CDR2 (germline): SQVTM, ANQGSEA. This CDR3 spans 12 amino acids. Trimming cost V 4 bases and J 6 bases, with 12 bases left between them. Notes on the study in general: Cross-reactive memory seemingly joined, as some responding clones were found in pre-infection memory.

This chain uses TRBV29-1 with TRBJ1-2; a weak D match, TRBD1 (6 bases). This sequence originates from an adult woman who had mild COVID-19 (a few samples of this study predate the infection). Cell type and time point are not known. Material: PBMCs or a T cell subset sorted from them (not recorded which). The CDR3 is CSVGPGAHGYTF. The CDR3 region has the DNA TGCAGCGTTGGACCGGGGGCCCATGGCTACACCTTC.